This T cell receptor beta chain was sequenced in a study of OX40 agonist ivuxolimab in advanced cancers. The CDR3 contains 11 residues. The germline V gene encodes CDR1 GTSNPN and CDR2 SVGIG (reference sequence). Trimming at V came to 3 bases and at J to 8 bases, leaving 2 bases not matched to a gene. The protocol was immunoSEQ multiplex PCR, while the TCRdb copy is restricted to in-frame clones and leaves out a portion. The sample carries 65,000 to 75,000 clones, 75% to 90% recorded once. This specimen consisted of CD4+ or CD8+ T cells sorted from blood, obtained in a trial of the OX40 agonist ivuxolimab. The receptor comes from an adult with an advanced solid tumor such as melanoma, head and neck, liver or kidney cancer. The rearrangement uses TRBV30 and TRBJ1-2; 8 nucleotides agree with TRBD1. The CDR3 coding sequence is TGTGCCTGGAGACAGGGGGGCGGCTACACCTTC. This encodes CAWRQGGGYTF.